This TCR beta chain was obtained from a study of blood T cell repertoires in COVID-19. Overall study: Sources were T cells, B-cell-depleted T cells, or PBMCs; the material itself was cDNA or gDNA.

In the authors' workflow: Amplification of reference gene primers was used by the study to estimate nucleated cell counts. Measured with immunoSEQ multiplex PCR; TCRdb has only the in-frame clones, and not every one. Clonal size and the V and J genes are those of that table, whereas D and trimming came from the DNA. The sample holds about 36,000 clones, 70% to 80% seen once. Germline loops: CDR1 LGHNA, CDR2 YSLEER. Trimming pared 6 bases from V and 4 bases from J, leaving 6 bases between. The CDR3 runs to 12 residues. Sample: peripheral blood. The chain joins TRBV4-3 to TRBJ2-2; D gene uncertain. This TCR was recovered from a man aged 55-75 years with active COVID-19. The CDR3 spells CASSQFTGELFF. The CDR3, as DNA: TGCGCCAGCAGTCAGTTCACCGGGGAGCTGTTTTTT.